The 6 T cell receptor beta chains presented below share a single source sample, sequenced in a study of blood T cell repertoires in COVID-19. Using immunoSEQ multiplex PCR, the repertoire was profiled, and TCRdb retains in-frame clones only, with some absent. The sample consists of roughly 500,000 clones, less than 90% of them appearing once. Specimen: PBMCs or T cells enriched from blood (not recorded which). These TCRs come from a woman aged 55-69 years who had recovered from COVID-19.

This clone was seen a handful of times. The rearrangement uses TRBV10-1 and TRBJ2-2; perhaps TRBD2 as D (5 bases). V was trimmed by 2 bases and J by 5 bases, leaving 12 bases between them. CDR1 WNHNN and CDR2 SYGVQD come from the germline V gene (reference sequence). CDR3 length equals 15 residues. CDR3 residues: CASSEAPRTTGELFF. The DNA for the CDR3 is TGCGCCAGCAGTGAGGCCCCCAGGACTACCGGGGAGCTGTTTTTT.

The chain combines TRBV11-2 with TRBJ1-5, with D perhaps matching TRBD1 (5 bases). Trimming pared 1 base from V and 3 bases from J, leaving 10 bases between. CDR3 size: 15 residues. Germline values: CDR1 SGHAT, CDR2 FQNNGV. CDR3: CASSLGPDTNQPQHF. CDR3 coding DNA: TGTGCCAGCAGCTTAGGGCCGGACACCAATCAGCCCCAGCATTTT. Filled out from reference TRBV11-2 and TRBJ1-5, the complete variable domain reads EAGVAQSPRYKIIEKRQSVAFWCNPISGHATLYWYQQILGQGPKLLIQFQNNGVVDDSQLPKDRFSAERLKGVDSTLKIQPAKLEDSAVYLCASSLGPDTNQPQHFGDGTRLSIL.

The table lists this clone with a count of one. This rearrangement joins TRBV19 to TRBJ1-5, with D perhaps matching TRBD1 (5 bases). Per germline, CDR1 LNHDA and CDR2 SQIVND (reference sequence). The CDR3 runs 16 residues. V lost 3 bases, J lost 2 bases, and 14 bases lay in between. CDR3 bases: TGTGCCAGTAGTATCGCCCGGGGAGGGGGCAATCAGCCCCAGCATTTT. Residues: CASSIARGGGNQPQHF.

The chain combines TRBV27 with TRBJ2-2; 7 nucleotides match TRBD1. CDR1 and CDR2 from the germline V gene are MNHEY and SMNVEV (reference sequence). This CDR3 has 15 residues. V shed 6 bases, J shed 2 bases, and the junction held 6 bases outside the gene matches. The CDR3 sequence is CASREGQVNTGELFF. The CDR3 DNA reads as TGTGCCAGCAGGGAAGGACAGGTTAACACCGGGGAGCTGTTTTTT.

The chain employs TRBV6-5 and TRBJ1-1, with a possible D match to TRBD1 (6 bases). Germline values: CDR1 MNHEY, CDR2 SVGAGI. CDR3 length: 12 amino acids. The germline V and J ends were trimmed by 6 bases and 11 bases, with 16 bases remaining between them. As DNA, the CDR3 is TGTGCCAGCAGCCACGGACAGCTGACTGCTTTCTTT. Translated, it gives CASSHGQLTAFF.

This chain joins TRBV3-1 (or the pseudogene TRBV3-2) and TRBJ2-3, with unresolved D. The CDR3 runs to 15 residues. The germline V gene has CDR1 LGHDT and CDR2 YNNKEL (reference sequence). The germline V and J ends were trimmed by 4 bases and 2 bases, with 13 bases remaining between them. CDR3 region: CASSPDPLYTDTQYF. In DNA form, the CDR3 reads TGTGCCAGCAGCCCAGACCCCCTGTACACAGATACGCAGTATTTT.